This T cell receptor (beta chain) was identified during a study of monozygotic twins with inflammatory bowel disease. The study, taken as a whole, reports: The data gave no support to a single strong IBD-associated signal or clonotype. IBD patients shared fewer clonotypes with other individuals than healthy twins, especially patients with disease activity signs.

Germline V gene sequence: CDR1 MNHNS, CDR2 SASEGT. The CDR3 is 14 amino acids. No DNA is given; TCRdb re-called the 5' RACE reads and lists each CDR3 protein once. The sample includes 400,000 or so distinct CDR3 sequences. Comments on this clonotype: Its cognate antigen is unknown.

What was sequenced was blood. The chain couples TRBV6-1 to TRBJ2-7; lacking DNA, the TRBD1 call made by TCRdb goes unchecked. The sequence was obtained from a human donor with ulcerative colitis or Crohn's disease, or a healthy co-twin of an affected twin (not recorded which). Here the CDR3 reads CASSKRTGGYEQYF.